Presented here are 24 T cell receptor beta chains from one specimen sequenced in a study of CD8 T cells in ankylosing spondylitis. Findings and caveats of the study: A TCR beta motif made of eight highly homologous variants seemed typical of ankylosing spondylitis blood.

A single record per CDR3 protein comes from TCRdb applying MiXCR to the 5' RACE reads. The sample shows around 430,000 distinct CDR3 sequences, roughly 17% of them seen only once. Their target antigens are unknown. Sequencing was carried out using blood, either unsorted or a sorted T cell fraction (not recorded which). Receptors originate from a male donor with ankylosing spondylitis.

CDR3 in DNA: TGTGCCAGCAGCTTGTTGGTGCCGGAGACCCAGTACTTC. Translated: CASSLLVPETQYF. This rearrangement joins TRBV5-5 to TRBJ2-5, with D hard to call. Trimming took 1 base from V and 5 from J, leaving 9 bases between them. This CDR3 has 13 residues. Germline V gives CDR1 SGHKS, CDR2 YYEKEE (reference sequence). Filled out from reference TRBV5-5 and TRBJ2-5, the complete variable domain reads DAGVTQSPTHLIKTRGQQVTLRCSPISGHKSVSWYQQVLGQGPQFIFQYYEKEERGRGNFPDRFSARQFPNYSSELNVNALLLGDSALYLCASSLLVPETQYFGPGTRLLVL.

The chain uses TRBV20-1 and TRBJ2-7; D call uncertain. Germline V gene sequence: CDR1 DFQATT, CDR2 SNEGSKA (reference sequence). The V gene lost 3 bases and the J gene lost 2 bases, with 11 bases spanning the gap. The CDR3 totals 13 residues. In DNA, the CDR3 is TGCAGTGCTAGTGGCCTACAAGCCTACGAGCAGTACTTC. Translating it yields CSASGLQAYEQYF.

Concerning this clonotype: A read error may explain this, as a much larger clone is one base away. DNA of the CDR3: TGTGCCAGCACCAGGACAGTGAACACTGAAGCTTTCTTT. Protein product: CASTRTVNTEAFF. The genes are TRBV6-1 and TRBJ1-1, with D possibly being TRBD1 (6 bases). The CDR3 runs to 13 residues. Germline V gene sequence: CDR1 MNHNS, CDR2 SASEGT. V dropped 7 bases and J dropped 0 bases, with 9 bases sitting between them.

The table lists this clonotype with a few counts. The chain employs TRBV12-3 or TRBV12-4 and TRBJ1-1, with D uncertain. V lost 3 bases and J 0 bases, leaving 8 bases between the germline ends. This CDR3 is 14 amino acids long. The CDR3 spells CASSFGHMNTEAFF. CDR3 nucleotides: TGTGCCAGCAGTTTTGGGCACATGAACACTGAAGCTTTCTTT.

This clonotype showed up just a few times. This chain uses TRBV7-9 with TRBJ2-3, with TRBD2 matching 9 bases. Trimming cost V 3 bases and J 6 bases; bases outside gene matches: 10. The CDR3 consists of 16 residues. The germline CDR1 and CDR2 sequences are SEHNR and FQNEAQ (reference sequence). The CDR3 DNA reads TGTGCCAGCAGCTTCGGAGCGGGAGGCCCACGGGATACGCAGTATTTT. Amino acid sequence: CASSFGAGGPRDTQYF.

This clonotype was seen ten or more times. The genes are TRBV10-3 and TRBJ2-5; a weak D match, TRBD2 (6 bases). The ends were cut back, 4 bases at V and 4 bases at J, with 7 bases in the middle. Germline V gene lookup returns CDR1 ENHRY and CDR2 SYGVKD. The CDR3 has 12 residues. CDR3 DNA sequence: TGTGCCATCAGTGTGGAGGGAGAGACCCAGTACTTC. It translates to CAISVEGETQYF.

This clonotype occurred a few times. The rearrangement uses TRBV20-1 and TRBJ2-3; the D is unclear. V was clipped by 1 base and J by 2 bases, with 7 bases between them. The CDR3 runs 13 residues. The germline V gene encodes CDR1 DFQATT and CDR2 SNEGSKA (reference sequence). The CDR3 DNA sequence: TGCAGTGCTAGAGCGCGGCTCACAGATACGCAGTATTTT. Its translation: CSARARLTDTQYF.

In this sample, this clonotype turned up a few times. The genes are TRBV20-1 and TRBJ2-7; D is ambiguous. With 0 bases removed from V and 4 bases from J, the gap between germline ends came to 19 bases. The CDR3 has 16 amino acids. Germline V CDR1 and CDR2: DFQATT, SNEGSKA (reference sequence). DNA for the CDR3: TGCAGTGCTAGAGATTACCGGGCCGCCCCTCCTTACGAGCAGTACTTC. Its translation: CSARDYRAAPPYEQYF.

The chain employs TRBV6-1 and TRBJ2-7, with D perhaps matching TRBD1 or TRBD2 (6 bases each). This CDR3 spans 15 amino acids. V was trimmed by 9 bases and J by 1 base, leaving 19 bases between them. CDR1 is MNHNS and CDR2 is SASEGT in the germline V gene. The chain's CDR3 is CASSKQGGSSYEQYF. CDR3 bases: TGTGCCAGTAGTAAACAAGGGGGGTCGTCCTACGAGCAGTACTTC.

This clonotype was seen only a few times. The gene calls are TRBV2 and TRBJ1-1, with D unresolved. Germline CDR1 is SNHLY and CDR2 is FYNNEI. The germline V and J ends were trimmed by 6 bases and 8 bases, with 13 bases remaining between them. The CDR3 extends over 12 amino acids. As DNA, the CDR3 is TGTGCCAGCAGCCTCTATCGAGCCGAAGCTTTCTTT. This codes for CASSLYRAEAFF.

The V and J genes are TRBV28 and TRBJ2-1; weak D call: TRBD1 (6 bases). The CDR3 loop spans 14 amino acids. Germline V gene lookup returns CDR1 MDHEN and CDR2 SYDVKM. With 5 bases removed from V and 4 bases from J, the gap between germline ends came to 12 bases. CDR3 loop: CASSDRSSYNEQFF. For the CDR3, the DNA is TGTGCCAGCAGTGACAGGTCCAGTTACAATGAGCAGTTCTTC.

This clonotype turned up a few times. V usage is TRBV29-1 and J usage is TRBJ1-1; no clear D. The CDR3 spans 14 residues. Trimming took 6 bases from V and 7 from J, leaving 21 bases between them. Germline assignment: CDR1 SQVTM and CDR2 ANQGSEA. CDR3 nucleotides: TGCAGCGTGGGCCCGGGCGGCGGACCGTATGAAGCTTTCTTT. Its protein product is CSVGPGGGPYEAFF. The full variable domain, in which reference TRBV29-1 and TRBJ1-1 provide the parts outside the CDR3, is SAVISQKPSRDICQRGTSLTIQCQVDSQVTMMFWYRQQPGQSLTLIATANQGSEATYESGFVIDKFPISRPNLTFSTLTVSNMSPEDSSIYLCSVGPGGGPYEAFFGQGTRLTVV.

The CDR3 loop is CASSWGTVNTEAFF. The CDR3 DNA reads TGTGCCAGCAGTTGGGGGACAGTGAACACTGAAGCTTTCTTT. The chain combines TRBV2 with TRBJ1-1, with 7 bases aligning to TRBD1. V shed 5 bases and J 0 bases; nucleotides not matched to a gene: 3. This CDR3 comprises 14 residues. The V gene's germline CDR1 is SNHLY and CDR2 FYNNEI. Looking up the rest from reference TRBV2 and TRBJ1-1 gives the full variable domain: EPEVTQTPSHQVTQMGQEVILRCVPISNHLYFYWYRQILGQKVEFLVSFYNNEISEKSEIFDDQFSVERPDGSNFTLKIRSTKLEDSAMYFCASSWGTVNTEAFFGQGTRLTVV.

The CDR3 loop reads CSARLGGRDLSEAFF. DNA for the CDR3: TGCAGTGCTAGACTGGGGGGGAGGGATTTATCTGAAGCTTTCTTT. The V and J genes are TRBV20-1 and TRBJ1-1, with D perhaps TRBD1 (5 bases). Germline V lookup: CDR1 DFQATT, CDR2 SNEGSKA (reference sequence). The CDR3 has 15 amino acids. V dropped 2 bases and J dropped 6 bases, with 19 bases sitting between them.

The table lists this clonotype with a few counts. This chain connects TRBV27 to TRBJ1-5, with 9 bases matching TRBD1. Germline loops: CDR1 MNHEY, CDR2 SMNVEV (reference sequence). The CDR3 has 15 amino acids. The trim removed 6 bases at V and 7 bases at J, leaving 10 bases unmatched. The CDR3 is CASSPGQGQEQPQHF. DNA of the CDR3: TGTGCCAGCAGCCCTGGACAGGGGCAAGAACAGCCCCAGCATTTT.

In this sample, this clonotype turned up a few times. The chain is built from TRBV20-1 and TRBJ2-2; 9 bases fit TRBD1. The V and J ends lost 5 bases and 3 bases, in that order; junction bases with no gene match: 7. The CDR3 has 15 residues. Germline assignment: CDR1 DFQATT and CDR2 SNEGSKA (reference sequence). The CDR3 is CSARGQGRDTGELFF. In nucleotides, the CDR3 is TGCAGTGCTCGCGGACAGGGGCGAGACACCGGGGAGCTGTTTTTT.

Details on this clonotype: A read error may produce the germline difference seen at one junction end. The chain links TRBV3-1 to TRBJ1-3; TRBD1 matches at 8 bases. The CDR3 has 18 residues. Germline loops: CDR1 LGHDT, CDR2 YNNKEL (reference sequence). In DNA form, the CDR3 reads TGTGCCTGCAGCCGTCAGGGGGCGAGGACTCTCTCTGGAAACACCATATATTTT. It is translated as CACSRQGARTLSGNTIYF.

J is TRBJ2-2 and V is TRBV24-1; TRBD2 might be the D (6 bases). Germline V gene sequence: CDR1 KGHDR, CDR2 SFDVKD. This CDR3 has 13 amino acids. V lost 7 bases and J 4 bases, leaving 9 bases between the germline ends. CDR3 in amino acids: CATRRGPTGELFF. CDR3 DNA sequence: TGTGCCACCAGGCGGGGACCCACCGGGGAGCTGTTTTTT.

V usage is TRBV6-1 and J usage is TRBJ1-5, with D perhaps TRBD1 (6 bases). Germline V lookup: CDR1 MNHNS, CDR2 SASEGT. CDR3 size: 14 residues. The V gene lost 4 bases and the J gene lost 3 bases, with 10 bases spanning the gap. DNA for the CDR3: TGTGCCAGCAGTGGACAGGTCTCCAATCAGCCCCAGCATTTT. It codes for CASSGQVSNQPQHF.

In its sample, this clonotype was seen a few times. The rearrangement joins TRBV14 to TRBJ1-1; D unclear. The CDR3 runs 14 residues. V lost 0 bases and J 9 bases, leaving 14 bases between the germline ends. In germline, CDR1 is SGHDN, CDR2 FVKESK. The CDR3 here is CASSQDLVAAKAFF. As DNA, the CDR3 is TGTGCCAGCAGCCAAGATCTGGTAGCAGCGAAAGCTTTCTTT. Variable domain in full (rest from reference TRBV14 and TRBJ1-1): EAGVTQFPSHSVIEKGQTVTLRCDPISGHDNLYWYRRVMGKEIKFLLHFVKESKQDESGMPNNRFLAERTGGTYSTLKVQPAELEDSGVYFCASSQDLVAAKAFFGQGTRLTVV.

This clonotype was observed a handful of times. The chain joins TRBV11-1 to TRBJ2-7, with a tentative D call TRBD1 (6 bases). V gave up 4 bases and J gave up 3 bases, with 10 bases separating them. Germline CDR1 reads SGHAT; CDR2 reads FQDESV (reference sequence). The CDR3 has 13 residues. The DNA of the CDR3 is TGTGCCAGCAGCTCAGGACAGCACTACGAGCAGTACTTC. This gives the protein CASSSGQHYEQYF.

The chain uses TRBV9 and TRBJ2-2; D remains ambiguous. Looked up from germline, CDR1 is SGDLS and CDR2 is YYNGEE. This CDR3 contains 15 residues. V shed 0 bases and J shed 5 bases, with 11 bases lying between them. The CDR3 region has the DNA TGTGCCAGCAGCGTAGCTGTCAGCAGAACCGGGGAGCTGTTTTTT. Protein sequence: CASSVAVSRTGELFF.

The chain joins TRBV28 to TRBJ1-2, with 11 bases identical to TRBD1. The CDR3 has 14 residues. Trimming cost V 6 bases and J 5 bases; bases outside gene matches: 5. Germline loops: CDR1 MDHEN, CDR2 SYDVKM. This CDR3 reads CASSQGQGAYGYTF. The CDR3 DNA reads TGTGCCAGCAGCCAAGGACAGGGGGCTTATGGCTACACCTTC.

The genes are TRBV6-1 and TRBJ1-1; maybe TRBD1 (5 bases). Germline V gene data show CDR1 as MNHNS and CDR2 as SASEGT. Trimming removed 5 bases at V and 4 bases at J, with 14 bases between. CDR3 length equals 14 residues. The CDR3 DNA sequence: TGTGCCAGCAGTACCGCGGGGGGGGGCACTGAAGCTTTCTTT. As protein: CASSTAGGGTEAFF.